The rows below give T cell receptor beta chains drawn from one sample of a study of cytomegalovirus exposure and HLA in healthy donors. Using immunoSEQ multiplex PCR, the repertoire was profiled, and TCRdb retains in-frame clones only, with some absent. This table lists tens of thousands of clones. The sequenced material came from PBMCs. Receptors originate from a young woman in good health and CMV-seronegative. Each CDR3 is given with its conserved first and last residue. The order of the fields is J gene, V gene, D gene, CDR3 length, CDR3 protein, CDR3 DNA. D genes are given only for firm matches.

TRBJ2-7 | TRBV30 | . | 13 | CAWSKDRSYEQYF | TGTGCCTGGAGTAAGGACAGATCCTACGAGCAGTACTTC
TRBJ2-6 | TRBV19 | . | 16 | CASSMETGIGANVLTF | TGTGCCAGTAGTATGGAAACAGGGATCGGGGCCAACGTCCTGACTTTC
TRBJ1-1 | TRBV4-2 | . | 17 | CASSLQTYRVGDTEAFF | TGTGCCAGCAGCCTACAAACCTACAGGGTCGGGGACACTGAAGCTTTCTTT
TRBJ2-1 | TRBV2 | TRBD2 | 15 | CASSGTRVSYNEQFF | TGTGCCAGCAGCGGGACTAGGGTATCCTACAATGAGCAGTTCTTC
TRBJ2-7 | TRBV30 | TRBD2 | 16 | CAWSDTSGSSRYEQYF | TGTGCCTGGAGTGATACTAGCGGGTCTTCTCGCTACGAGCAGTACTTC
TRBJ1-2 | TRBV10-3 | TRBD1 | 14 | CAANGQGASYGYTF | TGTGCCGCTAACGGACAGGGGGCTTCCTATGGCTACACCTTC
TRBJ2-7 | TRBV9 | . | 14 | CASSGGTEYYEQYF | TGTGCCAGCAGCGGCGGGACGGAATACTACGAGCAGTACTTC
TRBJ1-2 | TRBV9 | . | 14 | CASSVGGLNYGYTF | TGTGCCAGCAGCGTAGGAGGACTTAACTATGGCTACACCTTC
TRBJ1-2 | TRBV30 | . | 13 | CAWSVLGNGGYTF | TGTGCCTGGAGTGTACTAGGGAACGGTGGCTACACCTTC
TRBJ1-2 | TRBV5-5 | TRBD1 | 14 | CASSTQGQSYGYTF | TGTGCCAGCAGCACGCAGGGACAGAGCTATGGCTACACCTTC
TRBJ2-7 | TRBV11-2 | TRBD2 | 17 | CASSLAAGGGAAYEQYF | TGTGCCAGCAGCTTAGCGGCGGGAGGGGGGGCCGCCTACGAGCAGTACTTC
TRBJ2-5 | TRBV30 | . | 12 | CAWSQSSETQYF | TGTGCCTGGAGCCAGTCGTCGGAGACCCAGTACTTC
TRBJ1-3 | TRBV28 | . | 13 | CATSTSSGNTIYF | TGTGCCACCTCGACAAGCTCTGGAAACACCATATATTTT
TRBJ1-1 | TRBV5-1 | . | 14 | CASSLSAGNTEAFF | TGCGCCAGCAGCTTATCAGCGGGAAACACTGAAGCTTTCTTT
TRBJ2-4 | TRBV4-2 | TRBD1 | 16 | CASSQDADRGSNIQYF | TGTGCCAGCAGCCAAGATGCAGACAGGGGGTCAAACATTCAGTACTTC
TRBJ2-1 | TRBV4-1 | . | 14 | CASSLKRERNEQFF | TGCGCCAGCAGCCTAAAGAGGGAGCGGAATGAGCAGTTCTTC
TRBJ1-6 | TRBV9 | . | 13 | CASAGTGHSPLHF | TGTGCCAGCGCGGGGACGGGACATTCACCCCTCCACTTT
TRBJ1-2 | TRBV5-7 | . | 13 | CASSPQGNYGYTF | TGTGCCAGCAGCCCTCAGGGTAACTATGGCTACACCTTC
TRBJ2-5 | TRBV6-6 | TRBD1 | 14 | CASNLDRAEETQYF | TGTGCCAGCAATTTAGACAGGGCGGAGGAGACCCAGTACTTC
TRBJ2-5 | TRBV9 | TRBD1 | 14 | CASSGGQGWETQYF | TGTGCCAGCAGTGGAGGACAGGGCTGGGAGACCCAGTACTTC
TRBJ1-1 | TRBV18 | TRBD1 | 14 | CASSPQSAGGGAFF | TGTGCCAGCTCACCACAATCGGCAGGGGGTGGGGCTTTCTTT
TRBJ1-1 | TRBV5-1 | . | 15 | CASSFLTGANTEAFF | TGCGCCAGCAGCTTTTTGACAGGAGCGAACACTGAAGCTTTCTTT
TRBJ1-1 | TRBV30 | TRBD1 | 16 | CAWAIRDRDVRTEAFF | TGTGCCTGGGCTATCCGAGACAGGGACGTCCGGACTGAAGCTTTCTTT
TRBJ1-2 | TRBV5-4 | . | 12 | CASSLGSQAWTF | TGTGCCAGCAGCTTGGGTTCCCAGGCTTGGACCTTC
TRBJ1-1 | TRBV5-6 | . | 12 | CASSWGRTGAFF | TGTGCCAGCAGCTGGGGGCGGACCGGAGCTTTCTTT
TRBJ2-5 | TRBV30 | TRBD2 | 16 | CAWSVLPAGAAETQYF | TGTGCCTGGAGTGTACTCCCAGCGGGAGCTGCCGAGACCCAGTACTTC
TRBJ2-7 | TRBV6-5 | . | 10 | CASGAGEQYF | TGTGCCAGCGGTGCGGGCGAGCAGTACTTC
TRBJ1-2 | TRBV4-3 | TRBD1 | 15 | CASSQLEGARSGYTF | TGCGCCAGCAGCCAATTGGAGGGGGCGCGAAGTGGCTACACCTTC
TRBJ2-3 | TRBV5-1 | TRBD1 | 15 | CASSLGQGSTDTQYF | TGCGCCAGCAGCTTGGGACAGGGGAGCACAGATACGCAGTATTTT
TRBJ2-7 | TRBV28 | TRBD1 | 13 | CASSVGQGSEQYF | TGTGCCAGCAGCGTGGGACAGGGGAGCGAGCAGTACTTC
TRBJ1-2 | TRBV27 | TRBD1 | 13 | CASSLKGALGYTF | TGTGCCAGCAGTTTAAAGGGGGCGCTTGGCTACACCTTC
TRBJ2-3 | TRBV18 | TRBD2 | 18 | CASSPRTSGRASTDTQYF | TGTGCCAGCTCACCTCGGACTAGCGGGAGGGCTAGCACAGATACGCAGTATTTT
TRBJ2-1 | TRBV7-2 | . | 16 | CASSRGRQGLTKEQFF | TGTGCCAGCAGCAGGGGTAGGCAGGGACTCACCAAGGAGCAGTTCTTC
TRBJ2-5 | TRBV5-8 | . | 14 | CASSLDGGQETQYF | TGTGCCAGCAGCTTGGATGGAGGGCAAGAGACCCAGTACTTC
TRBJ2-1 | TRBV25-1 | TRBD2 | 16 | CASSGSGTSGIGEQFF | TGTGCCAGCAGTGGTTCCGGGACTAGCGGGATAGGGGAGCAGTTCTTC
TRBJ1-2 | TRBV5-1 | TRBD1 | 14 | CASSPGQGPYGYTF | TGCGCCAGCAGCCCTGGACAGGGGCCTTATGGCTACACCTTC
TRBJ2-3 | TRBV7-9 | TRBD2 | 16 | CASSLRLAGDTDTQYF | TGTGCCAGCAGCCTCCGACTAGCGGGGGACACAGATACGCAGTATTTT
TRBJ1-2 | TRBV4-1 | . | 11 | CASRWGSGYTF | TGCGCCAGCAGGTGGGGCTCTGGCTACACCTTC
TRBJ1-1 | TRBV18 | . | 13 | CASSPWIEAEAFF | TGTGCCAGCTCACCATGGATTGAGGCTGAAGCTTTCTTT
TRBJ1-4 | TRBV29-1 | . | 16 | CSVREGRRGVNEKLFF | TGCAGCGTTAGAGAAGGGCGGAGGGGAGTTAATGAAAAACTGTTTTTT
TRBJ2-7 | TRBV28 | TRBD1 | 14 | CASSPRDSVYEQYF | TGTGCCAGCAGTCCACGGGACAGCGTCTACGAGCAGTACTTC
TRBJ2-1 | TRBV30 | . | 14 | CAWKNSGSYNEQFF | TGTGCCTGGAAAAATAGCGGCTCCTACAATGAGCAGTTCTTC
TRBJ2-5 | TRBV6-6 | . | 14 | CASRLGHLQETQYF | TGTGCCAGCAGATTGGGACACCTTCAAGAGACCCAGTACTTC
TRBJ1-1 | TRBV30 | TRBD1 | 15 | CAWSAGTAHYTEAFF | TGTGCCTGGAGTGCAGGGACAGCTCATTACACTGAAGCTTTCTTT
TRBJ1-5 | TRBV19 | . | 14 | CASRLGGSGQPQHF | TGTGCCAGTAGGCTTGGGGGGAGTGGACAGCCCCAGCATTTT
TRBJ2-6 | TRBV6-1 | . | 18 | CASSDWAASFSGANVLTF | TGTGCCAGCAGTGATTGGGCAGCTTCCTTCTCTGGGGCCAACGTCCTGACTTTC
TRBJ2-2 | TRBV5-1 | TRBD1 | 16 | CASSLDGQGGGGELFF | TGCGCCAGCAGCTTGGATGGACAGGGTGGTGGCGGGGAGCTGTTTTTT
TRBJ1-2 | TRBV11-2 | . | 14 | CASSLDQNPRGYTF | TGTGCCAGCAGCTTAGATCAAAACCCTCGGGGCTACACCTTC
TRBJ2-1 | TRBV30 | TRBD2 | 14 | CALTSGGVDNEQFF | TGTGCCTTGACTAGCGGGGGGGTGGACAATGAGCAGTTCTTC
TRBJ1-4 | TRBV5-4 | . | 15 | CASSLYPGKNEKLFF | TGTGCCAGCAGCTTGTACCCGGGGAAGAACGAAAAACTGTTTTTT
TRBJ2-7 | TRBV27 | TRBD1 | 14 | CASSLGQGIDEQYF | TGTGCCAGCAGTCTGGGACAGGGTATCGACGAGCAGTACTTC
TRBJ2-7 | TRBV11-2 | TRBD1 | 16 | CASSPGTGESAYEQYF | TGTGCCAGCAGCCCCGGGACAGGCGAATCGGCCTACGAGCAGTACTTC
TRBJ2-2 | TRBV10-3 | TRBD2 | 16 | CAISATSGANTGELFF | TGTGCCATCAGTGCGACTAGCGGAGCGAACACCGGGGAGCTGTTTTTT
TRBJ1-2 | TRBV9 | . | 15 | CASSVADPGAGGYTF | TGTGCCAGCAGCGTAGCTGATCCAGGGGCGGGTGGCTACACCTTC
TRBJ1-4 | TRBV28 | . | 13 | CASREAGREKLFF | TGTGCCAGCAGGGAGGCAGGTCGCGAAAAACTGTTTTTT
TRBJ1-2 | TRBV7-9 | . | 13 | CASSAGGDYGYTF | TGTGCCAGCAGCGCTGGGGGGGACTATGGCTACACCTTC
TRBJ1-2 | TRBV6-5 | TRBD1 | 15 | CASSQPGQGGHGYTF | TGTGCCAGCAGTCAGCCGGGACAGGGCGGTCATGGCTACACCTTC